These T cell receptor beta chains were read from a single sample in a study of T-cell memory formation after mild COVID-19. TCRdb recomputed calls from the 5' RACE reads with MiXCR, one row per CDR3 protein. The sample records nearly 250,000 distinct CDR3 sequences, approximately 15% being singletons. Sequencing used PBMCs or a T cell subset sorted from them (not recorded which). Every receptor here comes from an adult woman who had mild COVID-19 (a few samples of this study predate the infection). Cell type and time point are not known. The CDR3 runs from the conserved cysteine through the conserved F or W. D genes are given only for firm matches. Clone size, where shown, is once, few, many, or a class for clones that have expanded.

J gene | V gene | clone size | D gene | CDR3 protein | CDR3 DNA
TRBJ1-2 | TRBV9 | many | TRBD1 | CASSVRQGFDGYTF | TGTGCCAGCAGCGTTAGACAGGGGTTTGACGGCTACACCTTC
TRBJ1-6 | TRBV5-1 | - | - | CASSEAPNSPLHF | TGCGCCAGCAGCGAGGCCCCTAATTCACCCCTCCACTTT
TRBJ2-3 | TRBV6-1 | - | - | CASSKSPWTITDTQYF | TGTGCCAGCAGTAAATCACCTTGGACTATCACAGATACGCAGTATTTT
TRBJ1-5 | TRBV4-3 | few | - | CASSQDYRSYQPQHF | TGCGCCAGCAGCCAAGATTACAGGAGTTATCAGCCCCAGCATTTT
TRBJ2-3 | TRBV20-1 | many | - | CSATRTEDTQYF | TGCAGTGCCACAAGAACCGAGGATACGCAGTATTTT
TRBJ1-4 | TRBV24-1 | few | TRBD1 | CATSDSGQGNEKLFF | TGTGCCACCAGTGATTCGGGACAGGGAAATGAAAAACTGTTTTTT
TRBJ2-1 | TRBV9 | - | - | CASSGRASDEQFF | TGTGCCAGCAGCGGTAGGGCGAGCGATGAGCAGTTCTTC
TRBJ2-2 | TRBV27 | once | - | CASSLSHRRSTGELFF | TGTGCCAGCAGTCTCTCGCACAGGAGGAGCACCGGGGAGCTGTTTTTT
TRBJ2-3 | TRBV12-3/TRBV12-4 | few | TRBD2 | CASSAGSGGPLHTQYF | TGTGCCAGCAGCGCGGGAAGCGGGGGGCCCTTGCATACGCAGTATTTT
TRBJ1-1 | TRBV6-5 | - | TRBD1 | CASRRTGASNTEAFF | TGTGCCAGCAGACGGACAGGAGCTTCGAACACTGAAGCTTTCTTT
TRBJ1-5 | TRBV12-3/TRBV12-4 | few | - | CASSHKVNQPQHF | TGTGCCAGCAGTCATAAAGTGAATCAGCCCCAGCATTTT
TRBJ2-7 | TRBV20-1 | - | - | CSAIGPGRYEQYF | TGCAGTGCTATCGGGCCCGGCCGCTACGAGCAGTACTTC
TRBJ2-7 | TRBV9 | - | - | CASSVGVPSYEQYF | TGTGCCAGCAGCGTAGGGGTACCTTCCTACGAGCAGTACTTC
TRBJ1-2 | TRBV7-8 | once | - | CASSLAAGTYPGYTF | TGTGCCAGCAGCTTAGCGGCAGGCACGTATCCTGGCTACACCTTC
TRBJ2-7 | TRBV30 | - | TRBD1 | CAWSRDRAIEQYF | TGTGCCTGGAGTCGAGACAGGGCCATCGAGCAGTACTTC
TRBJ1-3 | TRBV27 | few | - | CASSSLTGRLRNTIYF | TGTGCCAGCAGCTCCTTAACGGGGCGGCTCAGAAACACCATATATTTT
TRBJ2-7 | TRBV7-9 | few | - | CASSPQRGVGYEQYF | TGTGCCAGCAGCCCGCAGAGGGGGGTGGGCTACGAGCAGTACTTC
TRBJ1-1 | TRBV5-5 | - | - | CASSSIGQTNTEAFF | TGTGCCAGCAGCTCGATCGGACAGACGAACACTGAAGCTTTCTTT
TRBJ2-3 | TRBV11-1 | few | TRBD1 | CASSTGTGINIDTQYF | TGTGCCAGCAGTACCGGGACAGGGATTAACATCGATACGCAGTATTTT
TRBJ2-3 | TRBV7-3 | few | TRBD2 | CASSLRTSGRGTDTQYF | TGTGCCAGCAGCTTAAGAACTAGCGGGAGAGGTACAGATACGCAGTATTTT
TRBJ1-2 | TRBV15 | - | TRBD1 | CATSWDRAYGYTF | TGTGCCACCAGCTGGGACAGGGCCTATGGCTACACCTTC
TRBJ2-1 | TRBV2 | - | TRBD2 | CASSEFEAGAVNEQFF | TGTGCCAGCAGTGAATTCGAGGCGGGAGCCGTCAATGAGCAGTTCTTC
TRBJ2-2 | TRBV5-1 | - | - | CASSLKSPNTGELFF | TGCGCCAGCAGCTTGAAGTCACCGAACACCGGGGAGCTGTTTTTT
TRBJ2-1 | TRBV10-3 | many | - | CAIREDNEQFF | TGTGCCATCAGGGAAGATAATGAGCAGTTCTTC
TRBJ2-1 | TRBV20-1 | few | - | CSARVVGRGYNEQFF | TGCAGTGCTAGAGTCGTGGGGCGGGGTTACAATGAGCAGTTCTTC
TRBJ2-7 | TRBV21-1 | - | - | CASKGPDRRRAYEQYF | TGTGCCAGCAAGGGCCCCGATCGGCGTAGAGCTTACGAGCAGTACTTC
TRBJ1-1 | TRBV5-1 | - | - | CASSRGVDTEAFF | TGCGCCAGCAGTCGGGGGGTGGACACTGAAGCTTTCTTT
TRBJ1-1 | TRBV3-1 | - | TRBD1 | CASSQQDRVGAFF | TGTGCCAGCAGCCAGCAGGACAGGGTGGGAGCTTTCTTT
TRBJ2-1 | TRBV9 | - | TRBD1 | CASSDRGTEAYNEQFF | TGTGCCAGCAGCGACAGGGGGACGGAGGCCTACAATGAGCAGTTCTTC
TRBJ2-1 | TRBV29-1 | few | TRBD2 | CSARTSGGVNEQFF | TGCAGCGCTCGGACTAGCGGGGGGGTCAATGAGCAGTTCTTC
TRBJ2-5 | TRBV7-9 | many | - | CASSLFLPPRETQYF | TGTGCCAGCAGCTTATTCCTCCCGCCTCGGGAGACCCAGTACTTC
TRBJ2-2 | TRBV7-8 | few | TRBD1 | CASSYDRGRNTGELFF | TGTGCCAGCAGCTACGACAGGGGGCGGAACACCGGGGAGCTGTTTTTT
TRBJ2-1 | TRBV23-1 | many | TRBD2 | CASILAGSYNEQFF | TGCGCCAGCATACTAGCGGGGTCCTACAATGAGCAGTTCTTC
TRBJ2-7 | TRBV7-2 | - | - | CASSLGRGPKYF | TGTGCCAGCAGCTTAGGGAGAGGCCCTAAGTACTTC
TRBJ2-1 | TRBV12-3/TRBV12-4 | - | TRBD2 | CASRGLAGAVGYNEQFF | TGTGCCAGCAGGGGACTAGCGGGAGCCGTCGGCTACAATGAGCAGTTCTTC
TRBJ2-7 | TRBV18 | - | - | CASSPRRGLNYEQYF | TGTGCCAGCTCACCACGGCGGGGGCTCAACTACGAGCAGTACTTC
TRBJ2-1 | TRBV9 | - | TRBD2 | CASSVGGSTFSYNEQFF | TGTGCCAGCAGCGTGGGGGGGAGCACTTTCTCCTACAATGAGCAGTTCTTC
TRBJ2-7 | TRBV2 | - | TRBD2 | CASTGAGGDSYEQYF | TGTGCCAGCACCGGAGCGGGAGGGGACTCCTACGAGCAGTACTTC
TRBJ2-1 | TRBV5-1 | - | TRBD2 | CASSLAGGGAVNEQFF | TGCGCCAGCAGCTTGGCGGGCGGGGGGGCCGTCAATGAGCAGTTCTTC
TRBJ2-7 | TRBV6-6 | few | - | CASKWGQGAEEYF | -
TRBJ1-1 | TRBV12-3/TRBV12-4 | - | - | CASTSHTGIVTEAFF | TGTGCCAGCACTTCTCATACGGGGATAGTCACTGAAGCTTTCTTT
TRBJ1-1 | TRBV29-1 | few | - | CSVQGRGEYTEAFF | TGCAGCGTTCAAGGTAGGGGAGAGTACACTGAAGCTTTCTTT
TRBJ1-2 | TRBV11-2 | few | TRBD1 | CASSPRQGVGTF | TGTGCCAGCAGCCCACGGCAGGGGGTAGGCACCTTC
TRBJ1-1 | TRBV5-1 | few | - | CASSLDPFMNTEAFF | TGCGCCAGCAGCTTGGACCCTTTTATGAACACTGAAGCTTTCTTT
TRBJ2-5 | TRBV12-3/TRBV12-4 | few | - | CASRHNTQGGGETQYF | TGTGCCAGCAGACATAATACTCAGGGGGGAGGTGAGACCCAGTACTTC
TRBJ2-7 | TRBV6-6 | many | TRBD1 | CASTGRQGLMYEQYF | TGTGCCAGCACAGGACGACAGGGGCTTATGTACGAGCAGTACTTC
TRBJ2-1 | TRBV6-2/TRBV6-3 | - | - | CASTPPGPNTMKQFF | TGTGCCAGCACCCCGCCGGGACCGAATACAATGAAGCAGTTCTTC
TRBJ2-7 | TRBV12-3/TRBV12-4 | few | - | CASSFQGVKTYEQYF | TGTGCCAGCAGTTTTCAAGGGGTTAAAACCTACGAGCAGTACTTC
TRBJ1-4 | TRBV4-2 | few | - | CASSQDRGANEKLFF | TGTGCCAGCAGCCAAGATCGTGGGGCTAATGAAAAACTGTTTTTT
TRBJ2-2 | TRBV18 | - | - | CASSPKTGELFF | TGTGCCAGCTCACCTAAAACCGGGGAGCTGTTTTTT